The following is a T cell receptor beta chain sequence with its context. There are many counts of this clonotype. Its antigen specificity is not known. No clone much larger than this one lies a single base away; base qualities are absent. V and J lose 1 base and 7 bases, and a span of 14 bases separates them. The CDR3, from cysteine to phenylalanine, totals 15 residues. This entry keeps only the CDR3 DNA: 45 bases, framed from base 1. From the germline V gene, CDR1 is SGHVS and CDR2 is FNYEAQ. The healthy controls were volunteers from blood banks in Maryland, USA. TCR libraries for sorted subsets were made from 750,000 to 1,000,000 sorted CD4+ or CD8+ T cells. Peripheral blood was subjected to Ficoll-Hypaque density gradient centrifugation to isolate PBMCs, which were then cryopreserved in liquid nitrogen. The study also sequenced paired sorted CD4+ and CD8+ subsets from healthy controls, HAM/TSP patients and MS patients.

The sample is drawn from a study of neurological immune-mediated disorders (dated by TCRdb to about 2019). Concerning the study at large: Peripheral blood TCR-beta repertoires from patients with HTLV-I-associated myelopathy (HAM/TSP), patients with multiple sclerosis, and healthy controls were compared in the study using UMI-based sequencing. The cohort included some 68 subjects: around 15 with HAM/TSP, around 35 with multiple sclerosis, and around 20 healthy controls. Alongside PBMC samples, the set of more than 85 TCR-beta libraries contained longitudinal samples, technical triplicates, and paired CD4+ and CD8+ T-cell subsets that had been sorted. Overall study outcomes, separate from this receptor: TCR clonal expansion was highest in HAM/TSP patients and lowest in MS patients, with MS patients falling below even healthy controls. No identical CDR3 amino acid sequences were shared among expanded clones across subjects, suggesting private TCR-beta repertoires in all groups.

cDNA was synthesized by template-switch 5'RACE using a primer carrying a 10-nucleotide random unique molecular identifier by which each TCR transcript was tagged. Over 170 million TCR-beta sequences, covering 15-18 subjects, were produced in each sequencing run. Total RNA was extracted with the RNeasy kit. Using the KAPA Real-time Library Amplification kit, TCR-beta VDJ regions were amplified with primers for the TCR constant region and the 5'RACE anchor. Sample indexes and Illumina adaptors were added in a first PCR, after which library yield was increased in a second PCR. After purification with Ampure beads, the TCR product of roughly 650 bp was size-selected on a 2% E-gel SizeSelection system. Library quality was checked on a Bioanalyzer, concentration was measured with Qubit, and libraries were quantified with the Kapa Library Quantification kit before pooling. Paired-end 2 x 150 bp sequencing of the libraries was performed on an Illumina HiSeq 2500. To increase sequence diversity, about 23-30% phiX was spiked into each library pool. From the authors' description of their analysis: Quality-filtered reads were processed with the UMI-based MiGEC pipeline, which removed over 75% of raw TCR sequences during error correction. VDJ genes were aligned to IMGT germline references, and clonotypes were defined by unique CDR3 amino acid sequence plus V-J genes. Clonal expansion, Shannon diversity and CDR3 relatedness (CalcPairwiseDistances, ClusterSamples) were evaluated with VDJtools, and phylogenetic trees were built with CLCbio workbench. Expanded clones were defined as having at least 8 unique UMIs, based on coefficient-of-variation modelling across technical triplicates. Clones were called with MiXCR by TCRdb after fastp trimmed the public reads at Q25, and only in-frame beta chains were retained. For every CDR3 protein sequence, its rows merge into one entry that carries the most common genes and DNA. In this record, the V and J calls reflect TCRdb's handling and not the investigators' own analysis. This sample is represented by approximately 40,000 distinct CDR3 sequences; roughly 4.8% of them were singletons. Around 9.7% of the sample belongs to the ten largest clones.

This clonotype originated in a man younger than 30 in good health. The V and J genes are TRBV7-6 and TRBJ2-1; TRBD1 is perhaps the D gene, given 5 matching bases. The specimen sequenced was CD4+ T cells from blood. The CDR3 region has the sequence CASSLGYRLGNEQFF. The DNA sequence is TGTGCCAGCAGCTTAGGGTACAGGTTGGGGAATGAGCAGTTCTTC.